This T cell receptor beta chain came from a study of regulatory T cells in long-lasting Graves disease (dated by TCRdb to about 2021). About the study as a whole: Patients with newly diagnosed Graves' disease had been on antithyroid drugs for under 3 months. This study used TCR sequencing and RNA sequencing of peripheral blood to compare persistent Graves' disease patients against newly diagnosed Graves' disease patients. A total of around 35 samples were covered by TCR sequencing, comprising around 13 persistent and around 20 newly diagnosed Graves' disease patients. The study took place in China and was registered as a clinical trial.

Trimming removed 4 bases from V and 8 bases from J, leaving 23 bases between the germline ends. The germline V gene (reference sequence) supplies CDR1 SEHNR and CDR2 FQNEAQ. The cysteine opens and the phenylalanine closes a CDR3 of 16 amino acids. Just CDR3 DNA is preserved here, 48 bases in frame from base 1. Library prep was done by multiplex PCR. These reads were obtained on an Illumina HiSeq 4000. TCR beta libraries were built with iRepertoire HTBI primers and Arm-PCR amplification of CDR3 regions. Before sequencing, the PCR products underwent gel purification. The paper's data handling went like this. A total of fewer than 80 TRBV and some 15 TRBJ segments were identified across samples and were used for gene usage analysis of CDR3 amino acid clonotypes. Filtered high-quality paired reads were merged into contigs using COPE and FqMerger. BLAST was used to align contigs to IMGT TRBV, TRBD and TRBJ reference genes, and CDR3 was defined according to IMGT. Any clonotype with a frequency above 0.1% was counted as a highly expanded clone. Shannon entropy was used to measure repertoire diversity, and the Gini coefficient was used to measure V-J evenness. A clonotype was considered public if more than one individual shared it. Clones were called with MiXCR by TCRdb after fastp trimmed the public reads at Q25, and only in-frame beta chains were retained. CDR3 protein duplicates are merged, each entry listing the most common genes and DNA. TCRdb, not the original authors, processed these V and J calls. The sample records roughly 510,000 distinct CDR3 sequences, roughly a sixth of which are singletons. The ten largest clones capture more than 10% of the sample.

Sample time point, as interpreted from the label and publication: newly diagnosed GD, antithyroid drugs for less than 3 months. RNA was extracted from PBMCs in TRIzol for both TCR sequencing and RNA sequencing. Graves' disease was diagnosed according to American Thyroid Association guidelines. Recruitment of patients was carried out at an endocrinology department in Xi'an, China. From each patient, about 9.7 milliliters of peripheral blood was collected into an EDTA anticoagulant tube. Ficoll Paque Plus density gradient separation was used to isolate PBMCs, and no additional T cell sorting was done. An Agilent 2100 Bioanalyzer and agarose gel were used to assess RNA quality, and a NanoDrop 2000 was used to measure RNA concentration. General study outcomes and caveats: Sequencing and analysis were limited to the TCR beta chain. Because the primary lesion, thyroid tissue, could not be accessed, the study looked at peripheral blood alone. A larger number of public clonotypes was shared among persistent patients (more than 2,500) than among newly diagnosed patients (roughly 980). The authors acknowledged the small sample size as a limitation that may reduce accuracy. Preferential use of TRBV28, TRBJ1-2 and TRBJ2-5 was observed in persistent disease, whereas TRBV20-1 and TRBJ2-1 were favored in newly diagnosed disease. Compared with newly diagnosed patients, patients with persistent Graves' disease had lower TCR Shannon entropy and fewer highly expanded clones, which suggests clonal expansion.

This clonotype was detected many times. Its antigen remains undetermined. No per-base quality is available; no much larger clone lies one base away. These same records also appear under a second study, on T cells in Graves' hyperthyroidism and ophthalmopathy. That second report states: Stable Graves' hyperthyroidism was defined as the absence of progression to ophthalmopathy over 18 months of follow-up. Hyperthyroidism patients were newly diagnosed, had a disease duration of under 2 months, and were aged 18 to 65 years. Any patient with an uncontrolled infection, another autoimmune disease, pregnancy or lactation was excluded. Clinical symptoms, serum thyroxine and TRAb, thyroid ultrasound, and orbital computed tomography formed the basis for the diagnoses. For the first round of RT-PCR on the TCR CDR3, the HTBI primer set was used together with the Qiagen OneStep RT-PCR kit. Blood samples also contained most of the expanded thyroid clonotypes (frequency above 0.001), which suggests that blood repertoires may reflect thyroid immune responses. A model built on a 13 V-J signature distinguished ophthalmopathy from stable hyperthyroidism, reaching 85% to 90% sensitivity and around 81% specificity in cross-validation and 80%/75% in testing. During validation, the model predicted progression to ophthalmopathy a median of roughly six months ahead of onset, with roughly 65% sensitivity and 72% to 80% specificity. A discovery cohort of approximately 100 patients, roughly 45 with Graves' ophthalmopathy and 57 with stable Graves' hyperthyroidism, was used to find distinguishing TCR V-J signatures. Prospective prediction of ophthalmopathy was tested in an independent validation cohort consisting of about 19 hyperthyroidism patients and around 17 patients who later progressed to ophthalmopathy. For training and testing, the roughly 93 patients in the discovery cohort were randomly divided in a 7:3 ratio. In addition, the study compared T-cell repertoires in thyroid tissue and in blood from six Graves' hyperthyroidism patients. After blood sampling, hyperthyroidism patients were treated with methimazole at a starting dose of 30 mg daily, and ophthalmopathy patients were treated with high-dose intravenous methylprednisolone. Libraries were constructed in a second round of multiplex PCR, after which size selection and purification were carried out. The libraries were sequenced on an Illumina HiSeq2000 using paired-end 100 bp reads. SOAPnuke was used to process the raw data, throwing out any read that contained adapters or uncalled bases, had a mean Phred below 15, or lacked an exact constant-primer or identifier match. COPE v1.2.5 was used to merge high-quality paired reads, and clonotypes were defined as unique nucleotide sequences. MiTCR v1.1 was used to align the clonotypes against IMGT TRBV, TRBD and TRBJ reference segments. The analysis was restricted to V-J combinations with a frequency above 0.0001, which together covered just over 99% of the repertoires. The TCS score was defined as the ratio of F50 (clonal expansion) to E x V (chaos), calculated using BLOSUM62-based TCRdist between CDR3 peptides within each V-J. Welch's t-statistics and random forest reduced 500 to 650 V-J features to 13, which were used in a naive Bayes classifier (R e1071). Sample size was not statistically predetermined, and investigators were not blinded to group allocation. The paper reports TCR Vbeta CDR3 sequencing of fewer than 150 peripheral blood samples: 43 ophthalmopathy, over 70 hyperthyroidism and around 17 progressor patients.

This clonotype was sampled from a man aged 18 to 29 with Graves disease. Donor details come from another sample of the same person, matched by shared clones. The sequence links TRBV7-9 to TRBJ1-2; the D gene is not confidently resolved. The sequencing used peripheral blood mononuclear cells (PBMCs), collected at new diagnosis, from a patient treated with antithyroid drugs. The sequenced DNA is TGTGCCAGCAGCTACCCCCTCGAGGTGACGGCCGGGGGCTACACCTTC. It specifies CASSYPLEVTAGGYTF.